What follows is one T cell receptor (beta chain) and its context. Its antigen is not known. The data derive from a study of cytomegalovirus exposure and HLA in healthy donors. Study information: Of the donors genotyped, about 410 in all, 80% to 85% fell in the Caucasian-associated ancestry cluster. General observations from the study: In an earlier analysis, productive rearrangement rates for most beta V segments clustered near 90% or 30%. Relative to the approximately 630-donor mean, N-insertions were reportedly fewer in an Asian-associated ancestry cluster in a later analysis.

Between the trimmed V and J ends, which lost 6 bases and 2 bases, there was a span of 11 bases. The CDR3 is made up of 15 amino acids. CDR1 and CDR2 from the germline V gene are SGHTA and FQGNSA. PCR was performed using 60 Vbeta and 13 Jbeta primers. Data came from immunoSEQ multiplex PCR; TCRdb stores just in-frame clones and leaves some out. Seen here are about 210,000 clones, around 75% observed once, and the top ten hold about 0.36%. This TCR derives from a male donor in good health and CMV-seropositive. The V call is TRBV7-2, the J call TRBJ2-6; D is unresolved. Sequenced input: PBMCs. CDR3 coding DNA: TGTGCCAGCAGACCCCAGGTAGCTGGGGCCAACGTCCTGACTTTC. This codes for CASRPQVAGANVLTF.